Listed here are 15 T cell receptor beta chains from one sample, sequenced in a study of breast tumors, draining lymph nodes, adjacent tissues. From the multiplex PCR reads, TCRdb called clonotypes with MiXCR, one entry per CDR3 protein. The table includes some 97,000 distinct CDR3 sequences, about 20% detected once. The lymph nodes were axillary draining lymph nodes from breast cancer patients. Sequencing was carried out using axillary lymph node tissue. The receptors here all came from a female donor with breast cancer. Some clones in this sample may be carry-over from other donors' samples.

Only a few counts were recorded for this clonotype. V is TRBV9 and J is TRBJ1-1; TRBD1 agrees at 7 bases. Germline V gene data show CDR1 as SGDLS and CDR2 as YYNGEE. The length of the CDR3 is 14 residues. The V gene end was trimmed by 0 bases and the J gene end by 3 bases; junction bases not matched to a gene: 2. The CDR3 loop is CASSVEDRDTEAFF. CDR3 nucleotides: TGTGCCAGCAGCGTAGAAGACAGGGACACTGAAGCTTTCTTT.

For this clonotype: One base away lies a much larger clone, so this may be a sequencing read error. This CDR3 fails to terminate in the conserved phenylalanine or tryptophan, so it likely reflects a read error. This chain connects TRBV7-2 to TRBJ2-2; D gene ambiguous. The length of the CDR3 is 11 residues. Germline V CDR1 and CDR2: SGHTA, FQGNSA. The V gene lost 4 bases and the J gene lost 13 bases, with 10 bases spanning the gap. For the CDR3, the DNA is TGTGCCAGCAGCTCCTCCCCTTCGCTGTTTCTT. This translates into CASSSSPSLFL.

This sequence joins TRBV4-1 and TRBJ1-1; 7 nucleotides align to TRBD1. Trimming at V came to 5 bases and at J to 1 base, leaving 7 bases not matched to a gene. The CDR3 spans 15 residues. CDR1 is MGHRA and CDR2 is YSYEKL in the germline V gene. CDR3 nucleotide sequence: TGCGCCAGCAGCTATAGAGGGACAGCGAACACTGAAGCTTTCTTT. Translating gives CASSYRGTANTEAFF.

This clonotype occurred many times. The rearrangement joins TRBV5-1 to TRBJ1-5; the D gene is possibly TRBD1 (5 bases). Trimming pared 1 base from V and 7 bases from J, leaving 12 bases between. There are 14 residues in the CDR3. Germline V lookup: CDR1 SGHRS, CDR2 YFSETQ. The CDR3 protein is CASSLRGEGQPQHF. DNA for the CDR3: TGCGCCAGCAGCTTGCGGGGGGAGGGGCAGCCCCAGCATTTT.

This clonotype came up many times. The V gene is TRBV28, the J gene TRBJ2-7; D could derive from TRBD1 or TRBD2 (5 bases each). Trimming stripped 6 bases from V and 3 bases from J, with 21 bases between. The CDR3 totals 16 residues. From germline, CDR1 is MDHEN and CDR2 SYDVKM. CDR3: CASSHKTGTKHYEQYF. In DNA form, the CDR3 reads TGTGCCAGCAGCCATAAAACCGGGACCAAACACTACGAGCAGTACTTC.

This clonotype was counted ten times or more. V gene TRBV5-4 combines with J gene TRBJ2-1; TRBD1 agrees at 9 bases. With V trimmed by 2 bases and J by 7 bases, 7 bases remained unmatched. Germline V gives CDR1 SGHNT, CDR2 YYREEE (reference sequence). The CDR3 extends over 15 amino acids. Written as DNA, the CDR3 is TGTGCCAGCAGCTTAGGGGGACAGGGAGAAAATGAGCAGTTCTTC. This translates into CASSLGGQGENEQFF.

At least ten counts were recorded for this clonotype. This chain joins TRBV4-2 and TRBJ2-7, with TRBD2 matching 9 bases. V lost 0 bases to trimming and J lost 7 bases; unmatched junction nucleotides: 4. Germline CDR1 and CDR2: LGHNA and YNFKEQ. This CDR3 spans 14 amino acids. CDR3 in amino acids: CASSQDLAGREQYF. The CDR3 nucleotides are TGTGCCAGCAGCCAAGATCTAGCGGGAAGGGAGCAGTACTTC.

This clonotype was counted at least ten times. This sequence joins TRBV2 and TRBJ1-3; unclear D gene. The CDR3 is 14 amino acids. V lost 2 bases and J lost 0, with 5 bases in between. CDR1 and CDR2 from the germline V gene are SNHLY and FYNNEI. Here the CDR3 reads CASSESYSGNTIYF. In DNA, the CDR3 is TGTGCCAGCAGTGAATCCTACTCTGGAAACACCATATATTTT.

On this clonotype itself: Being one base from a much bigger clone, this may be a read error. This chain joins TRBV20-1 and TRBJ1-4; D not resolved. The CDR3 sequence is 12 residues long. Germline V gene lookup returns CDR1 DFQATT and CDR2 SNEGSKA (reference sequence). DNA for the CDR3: TGCGGTGCTAGAGTTGAACATGAAAAACTGTTTTTT. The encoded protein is CGARVEHEKLFF.

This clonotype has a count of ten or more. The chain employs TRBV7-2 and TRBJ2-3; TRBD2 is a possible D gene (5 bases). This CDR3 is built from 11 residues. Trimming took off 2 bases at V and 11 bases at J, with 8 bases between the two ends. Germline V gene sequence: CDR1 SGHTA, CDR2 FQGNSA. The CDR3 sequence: CASSLRGMQYF. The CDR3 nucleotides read TGTGCCAGCAGCTTACGGGGTATGCAGTATTTT.

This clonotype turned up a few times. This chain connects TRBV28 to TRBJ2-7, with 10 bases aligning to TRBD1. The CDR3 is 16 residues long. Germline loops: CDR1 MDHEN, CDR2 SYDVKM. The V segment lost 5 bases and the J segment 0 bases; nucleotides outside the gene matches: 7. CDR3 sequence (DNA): TGTGCCAGCAGTACTCGGACAGGGGGAAGCTCCTACGAGCAGTACTTC. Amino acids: CASSTRTGGSSYEQYF.

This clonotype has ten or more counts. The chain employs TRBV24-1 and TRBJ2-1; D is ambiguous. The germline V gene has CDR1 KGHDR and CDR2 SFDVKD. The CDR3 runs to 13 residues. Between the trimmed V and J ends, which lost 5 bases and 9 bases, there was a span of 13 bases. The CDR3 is CATSVASSGEQFF. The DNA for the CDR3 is TGTGCCACCAGTGTGGCCTCCTCGGGTGAGCAGTTCTTC.

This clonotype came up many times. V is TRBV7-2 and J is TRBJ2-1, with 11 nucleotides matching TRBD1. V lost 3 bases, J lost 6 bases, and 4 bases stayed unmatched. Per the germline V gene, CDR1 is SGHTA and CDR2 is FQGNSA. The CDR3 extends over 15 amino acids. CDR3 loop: CASSLIGTGGNEQFF. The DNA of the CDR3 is TGTGCCAGCAGCTTGATCGGGACAGGGGGCAATGAGCAGTTCTTC. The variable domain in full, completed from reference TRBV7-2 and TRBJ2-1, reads GAGVSQSPSNKVTEKGKDVELRCDPISGHTALYWYRQSLGQGLEFLIYFQGNSAPDKSGLPSDRFSAERTGGSVSTLTIQRTQQEDSAVYLCASSLIGTGGNEQFFGPGTRLTVL.

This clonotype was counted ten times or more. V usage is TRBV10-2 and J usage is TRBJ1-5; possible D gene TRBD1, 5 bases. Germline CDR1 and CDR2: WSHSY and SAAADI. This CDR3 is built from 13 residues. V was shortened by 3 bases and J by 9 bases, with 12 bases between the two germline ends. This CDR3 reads CASSDLPQGPQHF. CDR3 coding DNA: TGCGCCAGCAGTGACCTCCCCCAGGGGCCCCAGCATTTT.

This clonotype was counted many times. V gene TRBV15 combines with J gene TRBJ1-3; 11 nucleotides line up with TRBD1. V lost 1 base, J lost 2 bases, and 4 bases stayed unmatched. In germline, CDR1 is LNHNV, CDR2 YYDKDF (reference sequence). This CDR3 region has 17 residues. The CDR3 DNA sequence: TGTGCCACCAGCAGAGGGGACAGGGGGGTAGCTGGAAACACCATATATTTT. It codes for CATSRGDRGVAGNTIYF. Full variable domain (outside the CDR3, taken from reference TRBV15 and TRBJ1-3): DAMVIQNPRYQVTQFGKPVTLSCSQTLNHNVMYWYQQKSSQAPKLLFHYYDKDFNNEADTPDNFQSRRPNTSFCFLDIRSPGLGDTAMYLCATSRGDRGVAGNTIYFGEGSWLTVV.